This TCR beta chain was sequenced during a study of vaccination effects on CD4 cells after COVID-19. About the research overall: Post-vaccine sampling occurred a median 72 days after the second dose. Study findings and constraints: Researchers reported few convalescent patients and no early post-infection timepoints in the study. By a late point after vaccination, infection- and vaccine-induced clones had shrunk markedly through clonal contraction.

Remarks on this clone: Its specificity is unknown.

The germline V gene has CDR1 LGHDT and CDR2 YNNKEL (reference sequence). V shed 4 bases and J 6 bases; nucleotides not matched to a gene: 6. This CDR3 is built from 14 residues. TCRdb's table, derived via immunoSEQ multiplex PCR, lists solely in-frame clones and lacks some. The sample holds about 16,000 clones, about three quarters seen once. Viral peptide pool expansion of antigen-specific CD4+ T cells preceded sequencing in the ViraFEST assay. Having been cultured for roughly 11 days, the cells underwent CD4+ T cell isolation. Participants were given two doses of BNT162b2 or mRNA-1273 vaccine. Culturing of more than 1.5 million PBMC per well took place with about 9.4 IU/ml IL-2 and about 9.3 ug/ml peptides.

The V gene is TRBV3-1 (or the pseudogene TRBV3-2), the J gene TRBJ1-1, with TRBD1 identical over 9 bases. Material: CD4+ T cells from PBMCs cultured with HCoV-NL63 spike peptides, obtained after COVID-19 vaccination. This receptor was obtained from a human donor who received a COVID-19 vaccine. For the CDR3, the DNA is TGTGCCAGCAGCCCCTGGACAGGGGAGTCTGAAGCTTTCTTT. Translating it yields CASSPWTGESEAFF.